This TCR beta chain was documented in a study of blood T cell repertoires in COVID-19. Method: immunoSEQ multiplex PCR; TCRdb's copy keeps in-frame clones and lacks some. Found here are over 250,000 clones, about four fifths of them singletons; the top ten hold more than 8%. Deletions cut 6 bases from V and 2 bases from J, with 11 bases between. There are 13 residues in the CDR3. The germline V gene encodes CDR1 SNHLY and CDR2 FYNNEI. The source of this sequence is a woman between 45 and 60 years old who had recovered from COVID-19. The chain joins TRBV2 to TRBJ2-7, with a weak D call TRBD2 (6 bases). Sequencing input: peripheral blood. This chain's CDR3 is CASRPGGAYEQYF. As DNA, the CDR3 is TGTGCCAGCAGACCCGGCGGGGCCTACGAGCAGTACTTC.